The 21 T cell receptor beta chains below were found in one sample sequenced in a study of T cells in Graves' hyperthyroidism and ophthalmopathy. RNA transcripts were the template for amplifying TCR beta CDR3 regions. TCR CDR3 regions were first amplified by RT-PCR with HTBI primers. TCRdb independently ran MiXCR on the multiplex PCR reads; one entry per CDR3 protein. In the table there are roughly 700,000 distinct CDR3 sequences, approximately 40% of which are singletons. The sample consisted of blood. Source of these receptors: a woman aged 40 to 50 with Graves' hyperthyroidism.

On this clonotype: Relative to the germline gene, one junction end is altered; a read error may explain this. This chain connects TRBV7-2 to TRBJ1-1; TRBD1 matches 10 bases. The germline CDR1 and CDR2 sequences are SGHTA and FQGNSA. The CDR3 runs 15 residues. The CDR3 here is CASSLGTGEWTEACF. Here the CDR3 DNA reads TGTGCCAGCAGCTTGGGGACAGGGGAATGGACTGAAGCTTGCTTT.

This clonotype has ten or more counts. The V gene is TRBV29-1, the J gene TRBJ1-6, with 7 bases fitting TRBD1. The CDR3 consists of 12 residues. Germline V gives CDR1 SQVTM, CDR2 ANQGSEA. Germline trimming cut 6 bases from V and 6 bases from J; bases unmatched to any gene: 2. DNA of the CDR3: TGCAGCGTCCGGGACAGTAATTCACCCCTCCACTTT. It translates to CSVRDSNSPLHF.

This clonotype was counted at least ten times. This chain links TRBV7-2 with TRBJ2-2; D possibly uses TRBD1 or TRBD2 (5 bases each). The CDR3 runs to 15 residues. Germline V gives CDR1 SGHTA, CDR2 FQGNSA. Trimming stripped 1 base from V and 4 bases from J, with 10 bases between. The CDR3 sequence is CASSLVAGSTGELFF. In DNA form, the CDR3 reads TGTGCCAGCAGCTTAGTGGCAGGGAGCACCGGGGAGCTGTTTTTT.

This clonotype was seen a few times. At one end the junction does not follow the germline gene, possibly because of a read error. V is TRBV11-1 and J is TRBJ2-2; D perhaps matches TRBD2 (6 bases). The CDR3 loop spans 16 amino acids. The V gene's germline CDR1 is SGHAT and CDR2 FQDESV (reference sequence). The CDR3 DNA sequence: TGCGCCAGCAGCCAAGAGGCGGGGACGAACACCGGGGAGCTGTTTTTT. The encoded protein is CASSQEAGTNTGELFF.

Remarks on this clonotype: Sequence at one end of the junction differs from germline and may be a read error. The chain joins TRBV10-3 to TRBJ2-7, with D perhaps TRBD1 or TRBD2 (5 bases each). Germline assignment: CDR1 ENHRY and CDR2 SYGVKD. The CDR3 spans 14 residues. The CDR3 loop is CASSYSRGTCEQYF. In nucleotides, the CDR3 is TGTGCCAGCAGTTACTCGAGGGGAACCTGCGAGCAGTACTTC.

The rearrangement uses TRBV12-5 and TRBJ1-2; D not resolved. Per germline, CDR1 LGHNT and CDR2 FRNRAP. The CDR3 is 15 amino acids. CDR3 protein: CASSPHRRMEWGYTF. The DNA of the CDR3 is TGTGCCAGCAGCCCCCATAGACGGATGGAATGGGGCTACACCTTC.

Concerning this clonotype itself: Sequence at one end of the junction differs from germline and may be a read error. J is TRBJ1-1 and V is TRBV7-2; D gene unclear. CDR1 SGHTA and CDR2 FQGNSA come from the germline V gene. The CDR3 has 15 amino acids. CDR3 residues: CASSPTGLANIEAFF. The CDR3 DNA reads as TGTGCCAGCAGCCCCACTGGGCTGGCGAACATTGAAGCTTTCTTT. The full variable domain, in which reference TRBV7-2 and TRBJ1-1 provide the parts outside the CDR3, is GAGVSQSPSNKVTEKGKDVELRCDPISGHTALYWYRQSLGQGLEFLIYFQGNSAPDKSGLPSDRFSAERTGGSVSTLTIQRTQQEDSAVYLCASSPTGLANIEAFFGQGTRLTVV.

The chain carries TRBV10-3 and TRBJ2-7; D may be TRBD1 or TRBD2 (5 bases each). CDR1 and CDR2 (germline): ENHRY, SYGVKD. With 10 bases removed from V and 0 bases from J, the gap between germline ends came to 13 bases. This CDR3 is built from 13 residues. This CDR3 reads CASEGETSYEQYF. The CDR3 DNA sequence: TGTGCCAGCGAAGGGGAGACCTCCTACGAGCAGTACTTC.

This clonotype came up many times. The gene calls are TRBV19 and TRBJ1-5; 8 nucleotides line up with TRBD1. The CDR3 spans 15 residues. The V and J ends lost 6 bases and 4 bases, in that order; junction bases with no gene match: 8. Per the germline V gene, CDR1 is LNHDA and CDR2 is SQIVND (reference sequence). CDR3 in DNA: TGTGCCAGTAGCCCTCGGACAGGGACAAATCAGCCCCAGCATTTT. Its translation is CASSPRTGTNQPQHF.

This clonotype has ten or more counts. This rearrangement joins TRBV7-6 to TRBJ2-7; D is unresolved. V lost 5 bases and J 2 bases, leaving 10 bases between the germline ends. The CDR3 runs to 13 residues. From germline, CDR1 is SGHVS and CDR2 FNYEAQ. CDR3 in amino acids: CASSRALAYEQYF. CDR3 nucleotide sequence: TGTGCCAGCAGCCGGGCCTTGGCCTACGAGCAGTACTTC.

This clonotype was seen more than once but under ten times. V usage is TRBV7-9 and J usage is TRBJ1-1; D uncertain. Germline V gene sequence: CDR1 SEHNR, CDR2 FQNEAQ (reference sequence). The CDR3 has 16 amino acids. V was pared by 0 bases and J by 6 bases, with 17 bases between. This CDR3 is CASSLAKSSSAPEAFF. The CDR3 nucleotides read TGTGCCAGCAGCTTAGCCAAATCTAGTTCGGCCCCTGAAGCTTTCTTT.

This clonotype was seen only a few times. At one of its ends the junction is not consistent with the germline gene, which may arise from a read error. V gene TRBV10-2 combines with J gene TRBJ1-1; D is perhaps TRBD1 (6 bases). The CDR3 loop spans 11 amino acids. Germline lookup yields CDR1 WSHSY and CDR2 SAAADI. CDR3 amino acids: CAWGQRAEAFF. CDR3 in DNA: TGTGCCTGGGGGCAGAGGGCTGAAGCTTTCTTT.

This clonotype was seen at least ten times. The CDR3 here is CASSLSGRGRGYTF. The CDR3 DNA is TGTGCCAGCAGTTTATCGGGCAGGGGGAGAGGCTACACCTTC. The chain carries TRBV12-3 or TRBV12-4 and TRBJ1-2; TRBD1 agrees at 7 bases. This CDR3 has 14 residues. V was clipped by 2 bases and J by 8 bases; unmatched bases: 8.

This clonotype has only a few counts. This chain joins TRBV28 and TRBJ2-5, with TRBD2 identical over 11 bases. Germline V lookup: CDR1 MDHEN, CDR2 SYDVKM. V lost 4 bases, J lost 4 bases, and 8 bases stayed unmatched. The CDR3 is 16 amino acids. The CDR3 spells CASSSPSGRLGETQYF. The CDR3 bases are TGTGCCAGCAGTTCCCCTAGCGGGAGGCTCGGAGAGACCCAGTACTTC.

In this sample, this clonotype turned up many times. The chain couples TRBV6-1 to TRBJ1-5, with D maybe TRBD1 (5 bases). The V end was cut by 0 bases, the J end by 6 bases, with 6 bases between. This CDR3 has 13 amino acids. Germline V gene lookup returns CDR1 MNHNS and CDR2 SASEGT. The CDR3 DNA sequence: TGTGCCAGCAGTGAAGCGCAGGGTCAGCCCCAGCATTTT. Protein product: CASSEAQGQPQHF.

This clonotype was seen many times. The V call is TRBV11-2, the J call TRBJ1-3; 7 bases align to TRBD1. The germline CDR1 and CDR2 sequences are SGHAT and FQNNGV. After removal of 6 bases from V and 7 bases from J, the junction contained 6 bases not matched to a gene. CDR3 size: 13 residues. DNA of the CDR3: TGTGCCAGCAGACGGACAGGACCGAACACCATATATTTT. Amino acid sequence: CASRRTGPNTIYF.

On this clonotype: Given a much more abundant clone one base away, this may be a read error. V gene TRBV7-3 combines with J gene TRBJ1-6; 8 bases are a match to TRBD1. CDR1 SGHTA and CDR2 FQGTGA come from the germline V gene. The junction had 6 bases not matched to a gene; V was cut back by 4 bases and J by 10 bases. The CDR3 is 14 residues long. CDR3 amino acids: CASSSLSGGSPLHF. The DNA of the CDR3 is TGTGCCAGCAGCTCACTCTCAGGGGGCTCACCCCTCCACTTT.

V and J are TRBV10-2 and TRBJ1-1; D gene unclear. CDR1 and CDR2 (germline): WSHSY, SAAADI. V dropped 6 bases and J dropped 11 bases, with 19 bases sitting between them. The CDR3 is 13 amino acids. The CDR3 DNA reads TGCGCCAGCAGCTTGGCCGGGAGGTCTCAGGCTTTCTTT. It specifies CASSLAGRSQAFF.

About this clonotype: This may be a read error: a much more frequent sequence differs by one nucleotide. This chain joins TRBV7-2 and TRBJ1-1; no firm D call. CDR1 is SGHTA, CDR2 FQGNSA, per germline. This CDR3 comprises 14 residues. The CDR3 is CASSQGLSNTEAFF. CDR3 DNA: TGCGCCAGCAGCCAAGGTCTGAGCAACACTGAAGCTTTCTTT.

This clonotype was counted many times. V and J are TRBV2 and TRBJ1-2; TRBD1 agrees at 9 bases. The J segment lost 4 bases and the V segment lost 11 bases, leaving 11 bases of the junction unmatched. Germline lookup yields CDR1 SNHLY and CDR2 FYNNEI. This CDR3 is 14 amino acids long. The CDR3 loop is CAGTGDRAGYGYTF. The CDR3 nucleotides read TGTGCCGGTACCGGGGACAGGGCGGGCTATGGCTACACCTTC.

The chain combines TRBV20-1 with TRBJ1-2, with 9 bases fitting TRBD1. V lost 3 bases to trimming and J lost 8 bases; unmatched junction nucleotides: 13. There are 15 residues in the CDR3. CDR1 and CDR2 from the germline V gene are DFQATT and SNEGSKA (reference sequence). CDR3: CSASPGQGNSGGYTF. The CDR3 DNA follows: TGCAGTGCTAGCCCCGGACAGGGGAATTCGGGCGGCTACACCTTC.